These 17 T cell receptor beta chains were all obtained from the same sample, sequenced in a study of T cells in localized non-small cell lung cancer (dated by TCRdb to 2018 to 2020). The method was the immunoSEQ multiplex PCR assay. Here the immuneACCESS table is served through TCRdb, limited to in-frame sequences with V and J called. Missing clones are a known gap in these copies; in checked studies unresolved V genes cover under half, and the rest lacks a known reason. The sample contains about 1,500 clones, 20% to 25% of them found a single time. Clones ranked in the top ten supply approximately 37% of the sample. Sequencing was performed on normal lung tissue next to the tumor, taken before any cancer treatment. These receptors were obtained from a man between 40 and 70 years old with stage III lung adenocarcinoma.

This clone is medium-sized in the sample. The J gene is TRBJ1-2, the V gene TRBV6-8; D possibly corresponds to TRBD1 (5 bases). The CDR3 totals 13 residues. CDR1 is MNHGY, CDR2 SAAAGT, per germline. Trimming stripped 5 bases from V and 0 bases from J, with 7 bases between. The CDR3 region is CASSQTANYGYTF. In DNA form, the CDR3 reads TGTGCCAGCAGTCAGACAGCTAACTATGGCTACACCTTC.

The chain is built from TRBV19 and TRBJ2-7; D is possibly TRBD1 (6 bases). The CDR3 is 17 residues long. Trimming left V 1 base short and J 0 bases short, with 16 bases between. Per the germline V gene, CDR1 is LNHDA and CDR2 is SQIVND (reference sequence). CDR3 residues: CASSIGNRDGHSYEQYF. The CDR3 DNA reads TGTGCCAGTAGTATAGGGAACAGGGACGGACACTCCTACGAGCAGTACTTC.

In DNA form, the CDR3 reads TGTGCCAGTAGTTCGACGGCCTCCTACGAGCAGTACTTC. This codes for CASSSTASYEQYF. The chain uses TRBV19 and TRBJ2-7; D call uncertain. Trimming cost V 5 bases and J 0 bases, with 8 bases left between them. Germline V gene data show CDR1 as LNHDA and CDR2 as SQIVND (reference sequence). The CDR3 runs to 13 residues.

This clone was counted a few times. This chain joins TRBV28 and TRBJ2-1, with 12 positions matching TRBD1. This CDR3 comprises 16 residues. CDR1 is MDHEN and CDR2 is SYDVKM in the germline V gene. The V gene end was trimmed by 2 bases and the J gene end by 7 bases; junction bases not matched to a gene: 6. The chain's CDR3 is CASSLGEGQGANEQFF. CDR3 DNA sequence: TGTGCCAGCAGTTTAGGGGAGGGACAGGGGGCGAATGAGCAGTTCTTC. Based on the CDR3 plus reference TRBV28 and TRBJ2-1, the full variable domain is DVKVTQSSRYLVKRTGEKVFLECVQDMDHENMFWYRQDPGLGLRLIYFSYDVKMKEKGDIPEGYSVSREKKERFSLILESASTNQTSMYLCASSLGEGQGANEQFFGPGTRLTVL.

The chain joins TRBV28 to TRBJ2-7, with D perhaps matching TRBD1 (6 bases). The length of the CDR3 is 13 residues. V was cut by 5 bases and J by 3 bases, with 11 bases left in between. Germline CDR1 and CDR2: MDHEN and SYDVKM. CDR3 sequence: CASSTGTIYEQYF. The DNA for the CDR3 is TGTGCCAGCAGTACCGGGACAATCTACGAGCAGTACTTC.

J is TRBJ2-2 and V is TRBV30; D may be TRBD2 (5 bases). V gave up 0 bases and J gave up 7 bases, with 9 bases separating them. CDR1 GTSNPN and CDR2 SVGIG come from the germline V gene (reference sequence). The CDR3 covers 13 residues. The CDR3 sequence is CAWSVLGRGELFF. The CDR3 DNA reads as TGTGCCTGGAGTGTACTAGGGCGCGGGGAGCTGTTTTTT.

CDR3 residues: CASSLSPLGTGTLYEQYV. For the CDR3, the DNA is TGTGCCAGCAGTTTATCCCCCTTGGGGACAGGAACCCTCTACGAGCAGTACGTC. The chain joins TRBV28 to TRBJ2-7, with 8 bases aligning to TRBD1. The CDR3 runs 18 residues. CDR1 is MDHEN and CDR2 is SYDVKM in the germline V gene. J lost 3 bases, V lost 1 base, and 14 bases had no gene match.

This clone was seen once. The CDR3 region is CASSQGTVTGELFF. As DNA, the CDR3 is TGCGCCAGCAGCCAGGGGACAGTCACCGGGGAGCTGTTTTTT. The J gene is TRBJ2-2, the V gene TRBV5-1; TRBD1 agrees at 7 bases. The CDR3 length is 14 residues. V shed 4 bases, J shed 4 bases, and the junction held 4 bases outside the gene matches. The germline V gene has CDR1 SGHRS and CDR2 YFSETQ. The full variable domain, rest sourced from reference TRBV5-1 and TRBJ2-2, is KAGVTQTPRYLIKTRGQQVTLSCSPISGHRSVSWYQQTPGQGLQFLFEYFSETQRNKGNFPGRFSGRQFSNSRSEMNVSTLELGDSALYLCASSQGTVTGELFFGEGSRLTVL.

This clone is judged medium-sized. This chain links TRBV11-3 with TRBJ1-5; D is undetermined. Germline lookup yields CDR1 SGHNT and CDR2 YENEEA. V lost 1 base and J 3 bases, leaving 13 bases between the germline ends. The CDR3 sequence is 16 residues long. CDR3 nucleotides: TGTGCCAGCAGCTTAGGAGGGTCGGGAGTCAATCAGCCCCAGCATTTT. Protein: CASSLGGSGVNQPQHF.

This clone was counted only a few times. The CDR3 spells CASSPTGRGTGELFF. DNA for the CDR3: TGTGCCAGCAGTCCTACAGGGAGGGGTACCGGGGAGCTGTTTTTT. V usage is TRBV28 and J usage is TRBJ2-2, with a possible D match to TRBD2 (7 bases). Looked up from germline, CDR1 is MDHEN and CDR2 is SYDVKM. V lost 5 bases to trimming and J lost 5 bases, with 15 bases between them. The CDR3 has 15 amino acids. Full variable domain (missing parts from reference TRBV28 and TRBJ2-2): DVKVTQSSRYLVKRTGEKVFLECVQDMDHENMFWYRQDPGLGLRLIYFSYDVKMKEKGDIPEGYSVSREKKERFSLILESASTNQTSMYLCASSPTGRGTGELFFGEGSRLTVL.

By frequency in the sample, this clone is large. This chain joins TRBV11-3 and TRBJ1-4; tentative D call: TRBD1 (5 bases). Per the germline V gene, CDR1 is SGHNT and CDR2 is YENEEA. This CDR3 region has 15 residues. V shed 5 bases and J shed 6 bases, with 16 bases lying between them. The CDR3 coding sequence is TGTGCCAGCAGCCCCCAGGGTGTCGGGGATGAAAAACTGTTTTTT. Translation: CASSPQGVGDEKLFF.

The chain combines TRBV18 with TRBJ2-2; D possibly corresponds to TRBD2 (7 bases). In germline, CDR1 is KGHSH, CDR2 LQKENI. V dropped 0 bases and J dropped 7 bases, with 15 bases sitting between them. The CDR3 is 16 amino acids. In nucleotides, the CDR3 is TGTGCCAGCTCACCACCTACCGGGGGGCTGAGCGGGGAGCTGTTTTTT. The encoded protein is CASSPPTGGLSGELFF.

The gene calls are TRBV11-3 and TRBJ2-7, with D perhaps matching TRBD2 (5 bases). V was shortened by 5 bases and J by 2 bases, with 13 bases between the two germline ends. Germline lookup yields CDR1 SGHNT and CDR2 YENEEA. The CDR3 consists of 14 residues. The CDR3 bases are TGTGCCAGCAGCCGAAGCGGTGATACCTACGAGCAGTACTTC. Its translation is CASSRSGDTYEQYF.

This chain connects TRBV11-3 to TRBJ2-5, with 9 bases aligning to TRBD2. Germline V gene lookup returns CDR1 SGHNT and CDR2 YENEEA. The CDR3 is 19 residues long. The trim removed 3 bases at V and 0 bases at J, leaving 14 bases unmatched. CDR3 loop: CASSLDGLASGKDQETQYF. The CDR3 nucleotides are TGTGCCAGCAGCTTGGATGGGCTAGCTAGCGGGAAGGACCAAGAGACCCAGTACTTC.

This clone showed up just a few times. This chain connects TRBV14 to TRBJ2-2, with unresolved D. The germline V and J ends were trimmed by 4 bases and 3 bases, with 9 bases remaining between them. From germline, CDR1 is SGHDN and CDR2 FVKESK. The CDR3 covers 14 residues. The CDR3 nucleotides are TGTGCCAGCAGCCGATTCGGGTACACCGGGGAGCTGTTTTTT. Translated: CASSRFGYTGELFF.

The chain is built from TRBV28 and TRBJ2-7; tentative D call: TRBD1 (6 bases). V was cut by 5 bases and J by 3 bases, with 11 bases left in between. This CDR3 contains 13 residues. The germline gives CDR1 MDHEN, CDR2 SYDVKM. The CDR3 protein is CASSPDRHYEQYF. CDR3 sequence (DNA): TGTGCCAGCAGTCCCGACAGGCACTACGAGCAGTACTTC.

V is TRBV28 and J is TRBJ1-5; D remains ambiguous. The ends were cut back, 6 bases at V and 1 base at J, with 16 bases in the middle. Per the germline V gene, CDR1 is MDHEN and CDR2 is SYDVKM. This CDR3 spans 16 amino acids. CDR3 in amino acids: CASSPLKRRSNQPQHF. CDR3 nucleotide sequence: TGTGCCAGCAGCCCCCTAAAGAGGCGGAGCAATCAGCCCCAGCATTTT.